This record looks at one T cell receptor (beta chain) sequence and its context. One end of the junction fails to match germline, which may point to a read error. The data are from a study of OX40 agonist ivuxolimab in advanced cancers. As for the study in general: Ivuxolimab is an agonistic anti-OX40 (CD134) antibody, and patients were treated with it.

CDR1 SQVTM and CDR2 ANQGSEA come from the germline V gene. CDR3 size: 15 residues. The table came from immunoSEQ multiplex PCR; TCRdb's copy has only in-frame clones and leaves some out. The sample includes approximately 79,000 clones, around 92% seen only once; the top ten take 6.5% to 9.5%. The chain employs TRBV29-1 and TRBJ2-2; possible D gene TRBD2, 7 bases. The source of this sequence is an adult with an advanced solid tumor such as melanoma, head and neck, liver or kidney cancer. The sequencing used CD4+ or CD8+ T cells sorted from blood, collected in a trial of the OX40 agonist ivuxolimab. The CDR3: CSVVSGGTNTGKLFF. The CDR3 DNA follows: TGCAGCGTTGTATCGGGGGGCACGAACACCGGGAAGCTGTTTTTT.